Below are 25 T cell receptor beta chains sequenced from a single sample in a study of identical twins. TCRdb itself ran the 5' RACE reads through MiXCR, one entry per CDR3 protein. The repertoire holds 400,000 to 550,000 distinct CDR3 sequences, with roughly a fifth as singletons. The same data also went into a second study, on T cells expressing NK-cell markers.

Material: CD4+ T cells sorted from blood. These receptors all stem from a young woman in good health.

A few counts support this clonotype. V and J are TRBV5-1 and TRBJ1-1, with D unclear. This CDR3 spans 14 amino acids. V shed 2 bases and J shed 3 bases, with 11 bases lying between them. Looked up from germline, CDR1 is SGHRS and CDR2 is YFSETQ. The CDR3 loop reads CASSFSGVDTEAFF. The CDR3 DNA sequence: TGCGCCAGCAGCTTCAGCGGGGTGGACACTGAAGCTTTCTTT.

This chain joins TRBV15 and TRBJ1-1, with D possibly matching TRBD1 (5 bases). V was pared by 5 bases and J by 11 bases, with 21 bases between. Germline lookup yields CDR1 LNHNV and CDR2 YYDKDF (reference sequence). The CDR3 extends over 14 amino acids. CDR3 in amino acids: CATSGSGAGWVAFF. CDR3 DNA sequence: TGTGCCACCAGCGGCTCCGGGGCAGGGTGGGTCGCTTTCTTT. The full variable domain, in which reference TRBV15 and TRBJ1-1 provide the parts outside the CDR3, is DAMVIQNPRYQVTQFGKPVTLSCSQTLNHNVMYWYQQKSSQAPKLLFHYYDKDFNNEADTPDNFQSRRPNTSFCFLDIRSPGLGDTAMYLCATSGSGAGWVAFFGQGTRLTVV.

J is TRBJ1-1 and V is TRBV27; D gene unclear. V was shortened by 6 bases and J by 1 base, with 12 bases between the two germline ends. The CDR3 is made up of 14 amino acids. CDR1 is MNHEY and CDR2 is SMNVEV in the germline V gene (reference sequence). CDR3 loop: CASRSDGRNTEAFF. The CDR3 bases are TGTGCCAGCAGATCGGACGGAAGGAACACTGAAGCTTTCTTT.

The chain joins TRBV21-1 to TRBJ2-1; the table's D call, TRBD2, was not checked against the DNA. TRBV21-1 has pseudogene status. The CDR3 consists of 17 residues. The chain's CDR3 is CASSLSGREISYNEQFF. For the CDR3, the DNA is TGTGCCAGCAGCCTTAGCGGGAGGGAAATCTCCTACAATGAGCAGTTCTTC.

This clonotype was counted between two and nine times. J is TRBJ1-3 and V is TRBV9, with D maybe TRBD1 (5 bases). The CDR3 runs 14 residues. Trimming left V 0 bases short and J 4 bases short, with 8 bases between. The germline V gene encodes CDR1 SGDLS and CDR2 YYNGEE. CDR3 residues: CASSVAQAGNTIYF. In DNA, the CDR3 is TGTGCCAGCAGCGTAGCACAGGCAGGAAACACCATATATTTT. Together with reference TRBV9 and TRBJ1-3, the CDR3 gives the full variable domain: DSGVTQTPKHLITATGQRVTLRCSPRSGDLSVYWYQQSLDQGLQFLIQYYNGEERAKGNILERFSAQQFPDLHSELNLSSLELGDSALYFCASSVAQAGNTIYFGEGSWLTVV.

The chain joins TRBV7-2 to TRBJ2-1; TRBD2 is a possible D gene (5 bases). Germline lookup yields CDR1 SGHTA and CDR2 FQGNSA. V lost 5 bases to trimming and J lost 9 bases, with 14 bases between them. This CDR3 has 13 residues. CDR3 sequence reads: CASSRSVSVEQFF. CDR3 DNA sequence: TGTGCCAGCAGCCGTAGCGTCTCCGTTGAGCAGTTCTTC.

V gene TRBV6-1 combines with J gene TRBJ2-2, with D uncertain. V was cut by 5 bases and J by 7 bases, with 17 bases left in between. The germline V gene encodes CDR1 MNHNS and CDR2 SASEGT. The CDR3 loop spans 15 amino acids. Here the CDR3 DNA reads TGTGCCAGCAGTCCGGCGGTACCGATACACGGGGAGCTGTTTTTT. Translated, it gives CASSPAVPIHGELFF.

This clonotype was picked up a small number of times. This chain uses TRBV20-1 with TRBJ1-4, with 9 positions matching TRBD1. The CDR3 has 15 residues. The J segment lost 3 bases and the V segment lost 5 bases, leaving 7 bases of the junction unmatched. CDR1 is DFQATT and CDR2 is SNEGSKA in the germline V gene (reference sequence). The CDR3 nucleotides read TGCAGTGCTGAGGACAGGGGTGTAGCTAATGAAAAACTGTTTTTT. It codes for CSAEDRGVANEKLFF.

The chain carries TRBV28 and TRBJ2-1; D gene unclear. The CDR3 totals 16 residues. Germline V lookup: CDR1 MDHEN, CDR2 SYDVKM. V lost 3 bases and J 6 bases, leaving 18 bases between the germline ends. CDR3 sequence: CASSFRASLIPNEQFF. CDR3 in DNA: TGTGCCAGCAGTTTTAGGGCTAGTCTTATCCCCAATGAGCAGTTCTTC.

This rearrangement joins TRBV20-1 to TRBJ1-1; D might be TRBD1 (5 bases). Deletions cut 3 bases from V and 1 base from J, with 12 bases between. The length of the CDR3 is 14 residues. The germline CDR1 and CDR2 sequences are DFQATT and SNEGSKA (reference sequence). The CDR3: CSARGTGKNTEAFF. The CDR3 region has the DNA TGCAGTGCTAGGGGGACGGGGAAGAACACTGAAGCTTTCTTT.

The rearrangement links TRBV20-1 to TRBJ1-1; 8 bases are a match to TRBD1. The CDR3 consists of 13 residues. The V and J ends lost 5 bases and 1 base, in that order; junction bases with no gene match: 3. Germline V gene data show CDR1 as DFQATT and CDR2 as SNEGSKA (reference sequence). In nucleotides, the CDR3 is TGCAGTGCTGCAGGGGGCAAGAACACTGAAGCTTTCTTT. This encodes CSAAGGKNTEAFF.

V and J are TRBV29-1 and TRBJ1-1; D is perhaps TRBD1 (6 bases). Looked up from germline, CDR1 is SQVTM and CDR2 is ANQGSEA. The length of the CDR3 is 15 residues. V shed 1 base and J shed 0 bases, with 12 bases lying between them. CDR3 residues: CSVEVLTGLNTEAFF. CDR3 DNA sequence: TGCAGCGTTGAAGTCTTAACAGGGTTGAACACTGAAGCTTTCTTT.

At least ten counts were recorded for this clonotype. This rearrangement joins TRBV6-5 to TRBJ2-7; 10 bases line up with TRBD2. The CDR3 consists of 15 residues. The V and J ends lost 2 bases and 3 bases, in that order; junction bases with no gene match: 4. In germline, CDR1 is MNHEY, CDR2 SVGAGI. This CDR3 is CASSYVAGGNYEQYF. The CDR3 region has the DNA TGTGCCAGCAGTTACGTAGCGGGAGGCAACTACGAGCAGTACTTC.

This rearrangement joins TRBV11-2 to TRBJ2-5; 7 positions agree with TRBD2. The CDR3 is 15 amino acids. V lost 5 bases to trimming and J lost 1 base; unmatched junction nucleotides: 7. Germline CDR1 and CDR2: SGHAT and FQNNGV. The CDR3 coding sequence is TGTGCCAGCAGCCTACAGCGGGGCCGCCAAGAGACCCAGTACTTC. Its translation: CASSLQRGRQETQYF.

The rearrangement uses TRBV25-1 and TRBJ2-2; D is undetermined. CDR1 and CDR2 from the germline V gene are MGHDK and SYGVNS. This CDR3 spans 14 amino acids. V dropped 5 bases and J dropped 5 bases, with 12 bases sitting between them. The CDR3 loop reads CASSPHPQTGELFF. In DNA, the CDR3 is TGTGCCAGCAGTCCCCATCCCCAGACCGGGGAGCTGTTTTTT.

This clonotype was counted at least ten times. The J gene is TRBJ2-1, the V gene TRBV11-2; 7 bases match TRBD2. Germline V gene data show CDR1 as SGHAT and CDR2 as FQNNGV. The length of the CDR3 is 12 residues. The junction had 5 bases not matched to a gene; V was cut back by 5 bases and J by 10 bases. The DNA of the CDR3 is TGTGCCAGCAGCCTTAGTAGCGGGGAGCAGTTCTTC. This gives the protein CASSLSSGEQFF.

Worth noting for this clonotype: This clone may be a read error of a much larger clone one base away. DNA of the CDR3: TGCAGTGCTAACAGGGGAGCCAAAAACATTCAGTACTTC. This gives the protein CSANRGAKNIQYF. The chain has TRBV20-1 and TRBJ2-4; 7 positions agree with TRBD1. V dropped 4 bases and J dropped 0; count of bases not matched to a gene: 0. Per germline, CDR1 DFQATT and CDR2 SNEGSKA (reference sequence). The CDR3 sequence is 13 residues long.

This clonotype has at least ten counts. This chain connects TRBV20-1 to TRBJ1-6; TRBD1 agrees at 9 bases. This CDR3 has 14 amino acids. The V segment lost 3 bases and the J segment 10 bases; nucleotides outside the gene matches: 7. Germline V gene sequence: CDR1 DFQATT, CDR2 SNEGSKA (reference sequence). The CDR3 region has the DNA TGCAGTGCTAGGGCTGGGACAGGGAGATCACCCCTCCACTTT. Amino acid sequence: CSARAGTGRSPLHF.

The chain carries TRBV14 and TRBJ2-1; D not certain. Germline V lookup: CDR1 SGHDN, CDR2 FVKESK. Trimming removed 0 bases at V and 5 bases at J, with 14 bases between. There are 16 residues in the CDR3. The CDR3 protein is CASSQDQPGVNNEQFF. The CDR3, as DNA: TGTGCCAGCAGCCAAGATCAACCAGGCGTGAACAATGAGCAGTTCTTC.

This clonotype appeared a few times. The gene calls are TRBV12-3 or TRBV12-4 and TRBJ1-1; a possible D gene is TRBD1 (5 bases). With 5 bases removed from V and 2 bases from J, the gap between germline ends came to 15 bases. CDR3 size: 15 residues. The CDR3 region has the DNA TGTGCCAGCAGTATCAGTCCCCAGGGAAACACTGAAGCTTTCTTT. The encoded protein is CASSISPQGNTEAFF.

This clonotype came up a few times. The chain links TRBV20-1 to TRBJ2-1; D is uncertain. Germline loops: CDR1 DFQATT, CDR2 SNEGSKA (reference sequence). V was cut by 0 bases and J by 8 bases, with 11 bases left in between. The CDR3 sequence is 13 residues long. The CDR3 region has the DNA TGCAGTGCTAGAGATTTCCGTACTCATGAGCAGTTCTTC. Translating gives CSARDFRTHEQFF.

This clonotype occurred a few times. The chain employs TRBV29-1 and TRBJ1-1; tentative D call: TRBD1 (6 bases). This CDR3 has 13 amino acids. Germline assignment: CDR1 SQVTM and CDR2 ANQGSEA. Between the trimmed V and J ends, which lost 4 bases and 3 bases, there was a span of 12 bases. The CDR3 DNA follows: TGCAGCGTTGGATACAGGGCGGACACTGAAGCTTTCTTT. Translated, it gives CSVGYRADTEAFF.

This clonotype was seen ten or more times. The CDR3 coding sequence is TGCAGTGCTAGCCCCACAGCACCTAACTATGGCTACACCTTC. Amino acids: CSASPTAPNYGYTF. The V call is TRBV20-1, the J call TRBJ1-2; D unresolved. The CDR3 consists of 14 residues. The V end lost 3 bases, the J end lost 0 bases, and 11 bases lay between the germline ends. Germline V gene lookup returns CDR1 DFQATT and CDR2 SNEGSKA (reference sequence).

This clonotype was observed a handful of times. V usage is TRBV6-4 and J usage is TRBJ2-3; 12 positions agree with TRBD2. Per germline, CDR1 MRHNA and CDR2 SNTAGT. The CDR3 covers 15 residues. V lost 3 bases to trimming and J lost 6 bases; unmatched junction nucleotides: 4. The CDR3 nucleotides read TGTGCCAGCAGTGAGACTAGCGGGAGTTGGGATACGCAGTATTTT. Its protein is CASSETSGSWDTQYF.

The table lists this clonotype with many counts. This chain joins TRBV29-1 and TRBJ2-7, with D unclear. This CDR3 is 13 amino acids long. The germline gives CDR1 SQVTM, CDR2 ANQGSEA. V was clipped by 4 bases and J by 5 bases, with 15 bases between them. CDR3 sequence reads: CSVGRSDQDEQYF. In nucleotides, the CDR3 is TGCAGCGTTGGCAGGTCCGACCAAGACGAGCAGTACTTC.